The source of this TCR beta chain is a study of Graves' ophthalmopathy and Graves' hyperthyroidism. Transcripts of RNA were the source for amplifying TCR beta CDR3 regions. Second-round multiplex PCR came after first-round RT-PCR with HTBI primers. TCRdb ran MiXCR on the multiplex PCR reads and lists one entry per CDR3 protein. The sample lists about 1.2 million distinct CDR3 sequences; roughly 35% were seen once. This clonotype was detected ten times or more. CDR1 and CDR2 from the germline V gene are ENHRY and SYGVKD. The germline V and J ends were trimmed by 1 base and 10 bases, with 11 bases remaining between them. CDR3 length equals 14 residues.

This chain connects TRBV10-3 to TRBJ1-6; D uncertain. Sequencing input: peripheral blood or thyroid tissue (not recorded which). The TCR was taken from an adult man with Graves' hyperthyroidism. CDR3 coding DNA: TGTGCCATCAGTGAGTTACTAGGCGTATCACCCCTCCACTTT. Translated, it gives CAISELLGVSPLHF.